This is a list of T cell receptor beta chains from one sample in a study of blood T cells in healthy people across ages. TCRdb itself ran the 5' RACE reads through MiXCR, one entry per CDR3 protein. This repertoire shows about 1.1 million distinct CDR3 sequences, roughly two fifths found once; its top ten account for 13%. Specimen: blood. Every receptor here comes from a man between 18 and 29 years old in good health. Both conserved end residues are part of each CDR3.

v_gene	j_gene	CDR3aa
TRBV4-1	NA	CASSQDIQIYEQYF
TRBV9	TRBJ1-2	CASSPHREEGGYTF
TRBV6-5	TRBJ2-5	CASSYRTDQETQYF
TRBV24-1	TRBJ1-4	CATSLGGHEKLFF
TRBV7-8	TRBJ1-1	CASSPIRSEAFF
TRBV10-3	TRBJ1-2	CAISESVAKGYTF
TRBV4-3	NA	CASSQDGQAYNEQYF
TRBV4-3	TRBJ1-4	CASRLDRSYIGEKLFF
TRBV7-2	TRBJ2-5	CASSLKPQETQYF
TRBV27	TRBJ2-2	CATSRGGTGELFF
TRBV7-9	TRBJ2-7	CASSLSQAYEQYF
TRBV9	TRBJ2-1	CASSVYRSSYNEQFF
TRBV7-9	TRBJ1-4	CASSSQVGNEKLFF
TRBV4-1	TRBJ1-1	CASSLRGTGNTEAFF
TRBV7-2	TRBJ1-4	CASSLNAENEKLFF
TRBV20-1	TRBJ1-5	CSAPTSGGPQETQHF
TRBV5-1	TRBJ1-4	CASLWRACGKLFF
TRBV6-1	TRBJ2-1	CASSEGRYNEQFF
TRBV6-6	TRBJ1-4	CAGSPRGQSNEKLFF
TRBV20-1	TRBJ1-1	CSATDRADTEAFF
TRBV12-3/TRBV12-4	TRBJ1-5	CASNPAESNQPQHF
TRBV4-1	TRBJ1-6	CASSHGQGAPNSPLHF
TRBV6-5	TRBJ2-7	CASSYSAVSGEQYF
TRBV28	TRBJ2-3	CAIMRGGADTTQYF
TRBV28	TRBJ1-4	CASGQGYEKLFF
TRBV7-2	TRBJ1-2	CASSFSFGYTF
TRBV27	TRBJ2-1	CASSSTVWGEQFF
TRBV24-1	TRBJ2-7	CATSDDPLGNEQYF
TRBV20-1	TRBJ2-3	CSARSGGGVDTQYF
TRBV20-1	TRBJ1-2	CSARDSAGLANYGYTF
TRBV4-1	TRBJ2-5	CASSQRETTPETQYF
TRBV7-9	TRBJ1-1	CASSLARAEAFF
TRBV18	TRBJ2-1	CASSPLGLAGGPSSYNEQFF
TRBV10-3	TRBJ1-1	CAISEEGDKKEAEAFF
TRBV20-1	TRBJ1-1	CSARDPGGRLPNTEAFF